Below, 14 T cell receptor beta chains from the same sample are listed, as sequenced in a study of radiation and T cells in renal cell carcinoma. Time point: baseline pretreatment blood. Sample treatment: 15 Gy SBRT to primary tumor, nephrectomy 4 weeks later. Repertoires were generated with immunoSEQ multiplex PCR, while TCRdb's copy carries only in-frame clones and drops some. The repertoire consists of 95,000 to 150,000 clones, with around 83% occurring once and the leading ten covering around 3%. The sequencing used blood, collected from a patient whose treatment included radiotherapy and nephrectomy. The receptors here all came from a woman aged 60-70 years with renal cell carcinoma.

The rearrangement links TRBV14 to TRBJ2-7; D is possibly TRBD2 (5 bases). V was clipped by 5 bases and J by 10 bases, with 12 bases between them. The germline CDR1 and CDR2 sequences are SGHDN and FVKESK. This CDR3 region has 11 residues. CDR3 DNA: TGTGCCAGCAGCTCGTCGGGGTCACAGTACTTC. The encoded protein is CASSSSGSQYF.

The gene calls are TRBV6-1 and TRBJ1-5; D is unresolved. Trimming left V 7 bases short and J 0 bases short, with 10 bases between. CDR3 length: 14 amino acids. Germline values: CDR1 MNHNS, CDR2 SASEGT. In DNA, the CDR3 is TGTGCCAGCAATGGTGGACTTAGCAATCAGCCCCAGCATTTT. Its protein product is CASNGGLSNQPQHF.

The CDR3 DNA follows: TGTGCCAGCAGCCGGGACAGGGGAAGGGGGTATGGTGGCTACACCTTC. Translating gives CASSRDRGRGYGGYTF. The chain is built from TRBV7-2 and TRBJ1-2; TRBD1 agrees at 10 bases. The length of the CDR3 is 16 residues. J was trimmed by 7 bases and V by 5 bases; bases with no gene match: 13. Germline assignment: CDR1 SGHTA and CDR2 FQGNSA.

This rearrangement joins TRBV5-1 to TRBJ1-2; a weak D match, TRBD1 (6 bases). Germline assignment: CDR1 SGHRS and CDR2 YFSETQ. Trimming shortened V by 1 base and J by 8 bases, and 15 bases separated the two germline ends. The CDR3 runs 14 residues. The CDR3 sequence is CASSLILQGGGYTF. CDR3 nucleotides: TGCGCCAGCAGCTTGATTCTACAGGGAGGAGGCTACACCTTC. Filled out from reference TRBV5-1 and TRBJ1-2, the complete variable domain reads KAGVTQTPRYLIKTRGQQVTLSCSPISGHRSVSWYQQTPGQGLQFLFEYFSETQRNKGNFPGRFSGRQFSNSRSEMNVSTLELGDSALYLCASSLILQGGGYTFGSGTRLTVV.

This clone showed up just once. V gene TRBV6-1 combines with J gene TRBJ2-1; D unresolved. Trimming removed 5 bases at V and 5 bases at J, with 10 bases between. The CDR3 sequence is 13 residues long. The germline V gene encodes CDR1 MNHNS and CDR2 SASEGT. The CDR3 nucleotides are TGTGCCAGCAGTCGCGGATACGACAATGAGCAGTTCTTC. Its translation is CASSRGYDNEQFF.

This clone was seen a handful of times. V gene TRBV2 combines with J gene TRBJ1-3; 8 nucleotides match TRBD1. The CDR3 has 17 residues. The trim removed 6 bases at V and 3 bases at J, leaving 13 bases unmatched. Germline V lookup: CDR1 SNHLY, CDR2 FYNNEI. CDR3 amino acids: CASRKDRGPWFGNTIYF. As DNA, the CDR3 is TGTGCCAGCAGGAAAGACAGGGGTCCTTGGTTTGGAAACACCATATATTTT.

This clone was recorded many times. The CDR3 coding sequence is TGTGCCAGCAGCCGGGACAGAGAAAACATTCAGTACTTC. This encodes CASSRDRENIQYF. This chain joins TRBV4-2 and TRBJ2-4, with 7 bases lining up with TRBD1. V shed 4 bases, J shed 5 bases, and the junction held 2 bases outside the gene matches. Germline CDR1 and CDR2: LGHNA and YNFKEQ. CDR3 length: 13 residues.

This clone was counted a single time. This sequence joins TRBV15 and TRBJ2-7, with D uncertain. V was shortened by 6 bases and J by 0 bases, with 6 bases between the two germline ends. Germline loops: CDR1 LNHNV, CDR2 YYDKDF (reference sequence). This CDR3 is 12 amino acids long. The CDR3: CATRGRSYEQYF. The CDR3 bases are TGTGCCACCAGGGGCCGCTCCTACGAGCAGTACTTC.

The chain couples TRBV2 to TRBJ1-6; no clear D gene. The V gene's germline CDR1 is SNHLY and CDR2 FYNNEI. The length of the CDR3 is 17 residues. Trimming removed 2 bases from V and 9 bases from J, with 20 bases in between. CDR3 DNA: TGTGCCAGCAGTGAAAGATGGACGGTGGATGTAGGTTCACCCCTCCACTTT. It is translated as CASSERWTVDVGSPLHF.

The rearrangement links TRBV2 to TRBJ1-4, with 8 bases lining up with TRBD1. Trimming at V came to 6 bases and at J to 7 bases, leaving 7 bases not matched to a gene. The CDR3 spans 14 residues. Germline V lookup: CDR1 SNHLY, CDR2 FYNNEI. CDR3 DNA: TGTGCCAGCAGAGCCTACAGGGGGATTGAAAAACTGTTTTTT. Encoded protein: CASRAYRGIEKLFF.

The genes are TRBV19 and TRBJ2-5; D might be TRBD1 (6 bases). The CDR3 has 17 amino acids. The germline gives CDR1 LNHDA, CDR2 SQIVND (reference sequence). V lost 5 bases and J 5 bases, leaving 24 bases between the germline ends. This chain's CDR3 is CASSLGRQGQVGETQYF. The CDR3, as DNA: TGTGCCAGTAGTCTAGGGCGGCAGGGGCAGGTTGGTGAGACCCAGTACTTC.

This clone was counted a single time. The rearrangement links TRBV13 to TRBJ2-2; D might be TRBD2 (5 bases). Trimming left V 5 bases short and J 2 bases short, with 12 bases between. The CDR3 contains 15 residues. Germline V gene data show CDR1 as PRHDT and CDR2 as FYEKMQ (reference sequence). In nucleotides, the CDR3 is TGTGCCAGCAGCCTGAGGGTATCAAACACCGGGGAGCTGTTTTTT. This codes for CASSLRVSNTGELFF.

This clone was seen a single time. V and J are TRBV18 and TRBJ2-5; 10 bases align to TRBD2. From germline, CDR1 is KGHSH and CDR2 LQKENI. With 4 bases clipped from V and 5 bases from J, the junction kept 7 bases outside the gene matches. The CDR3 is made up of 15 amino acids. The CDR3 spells CASSLTLAGVETQYF. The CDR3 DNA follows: TGTGCCAGCTCACTTACTCTAGCGGGAGTGGAGACCCAGTACTTC.

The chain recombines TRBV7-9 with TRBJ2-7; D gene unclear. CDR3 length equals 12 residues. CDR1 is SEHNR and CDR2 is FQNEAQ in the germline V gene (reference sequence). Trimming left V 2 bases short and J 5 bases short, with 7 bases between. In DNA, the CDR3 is TGTGCCAGCAGCTTATTGGCTGACGAGCAGTACTTC. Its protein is CASSLLADEQYF.